These 22 T cell receptor beta chains originate from one sample sequenced in a study of blood T cell repertoires in COVID-19. Assay: immunoSEQ multiplex PCR; the TCRdb copy retains only in-frame clones and omits some. This sample has a few hundred thousand clones, with about 87% found just once. Sequencing was performed on PBMCs or T cells enriched from blood (not recorded which). The receptors derive from a middle-aged man in a cohort exposed to, infected with or recovered from COVID-19 (not recorded which).

V is TRBV7-2 and J is TRBJ2-3; D unclear. The CDR3 loop spans 16 amino acids. Trimming removed 1 base from V and 0 bases from J, with 11 bases in between. The germline V gene encodes CDR1 SGHTA and CDR2 FQGNSA. The DNA for the CDR3 is TGTGCCAGCAGCTTAGGGCGGTCCCCTAGCACAGATACGCAGTATTTT. It translates to CASSLGRSPSTDTQYF.

A few counts support this clone. The chain has TRBV10-2 and TRBJ1-3, with TRBD1 matching over 9 bases. CDR3 length equals 15 residues. CDR1 and CDR2 (germline): WSHSY, SAAADI. The V segment lost 6 bases and the J segment 4 bases; nucleotides outside the gene matches: 7. CDR3 protein: CASRSQGAYGNTIYF. The CDR3 bases are TGCGCCAGCAGATCACAGGGGGCTTACGGAAACACCATATATTTT.

This chain links TRBV19 with TRBJ1-5; D is undetermined. Germline-derived CDR1 and CDR2 are LNHDA and SQIVND (reference sequence). CDR3 length: 12 amino acids. V was shortened by 6 bases and J by 8 bases, with 11 bases between the two germline ends. DNA of the CDR3: TGTGCCAGTAGAGGAGGAGTGGAGCCCCAGCATTTT. Its translation: CASRGGVEPQHF.

This clone was seen only once. V gene TRBV29-1 combines with J gene TRBJ2-1; weak D call: TRBD2 (5 bases). The CDR3 is 16 residues long. Per the germline V gene, CDR1 is SQVTM and CDR2 is ANQGSEA. Trimming took 1 base from V and 3 from J, leaving 16 bases between them. DNA for the CDR3: TGCAGCGTTGAAGGGGTTGGGAGAAGGAGCTACAATGAGCAGTTCTTC. Translating it yields CSVEGVGRRSYNEQFF.

The V gene is TRBV7-9, the J gene TRBJ2-5; 11 nucleotides match TRBD1. Trimming cost V 6 bases and J 5 bases; bases outside gene matches: 11. CDR1 and CDR2 (germline): SEHNR, FQNEAQ (reference sequence). The CDR3 is 16 residues long. The CDR3 reads CASSPRGQGVSETQYF. DNA for the CDR3: TGTGCCAGCAGTCCGAGGGGACAGGGGGTGTCGGAGACCCAGTACTTC.

The chain joins TRBV30 to TRBJ2-5; TRBD1 agrees at 7 bases. This CDR3 contains 17 residues. The V gene's germline CDR1 is GTSNPN and CDR2 SVGIG (reference sequence). The V and J ends lost 3 bases and 0 bases, in that order; junction bases with no gene match: 13. As DNA, the CDR3 is TGTGCCTGGAGGGCCAAGTGGGACAGAAAATACCAAGAGACCCAGTACTTC. Its protein is CAWRAKWDRKYQETQYF.

The rearrangement joins TRBV5-1 to TRBJ2-2; 11 nucleotides agree with TRBD2. The CDR3 extends over 14 amino acids. Germline V lookup: CDR1 SGHRS, CDR2 YFSETQ. V shed 4 bases and J 6 bases; nucleotides not matched to a gene: 2. CDR3 in amino acids: CASSGTSGSGELFF. Here the CDR3 DNA reads TGCGCCAGCAGCGGGACTAGCGGTTCCGGGGAGCTGTTTTTT.

The chain joins TRBV19 to TRBJ2-6; possibly TRBD2 for D (5 bases). CDR1 and CDR2 (germline): LNHDA, SQIVND (reference sequence). CDR3 length equals 17 residues. V lost 7 bases, J lost 0 bases, and 16 bases lay in between. The CDR3 loop is CASTPLGLVSGANVLTF. CDR3 in DNA: TGTGCCAGTACCCCACTAGGTCTAGTCTCTGGGGCCAACGTCCTGACTTTC.

DNA for the CDR3: TGTGCCACCAGTGATTGGACTAGCGGGATCCTGGAGACCCAGTACTTC. This codes for CATSDWTSGILETQYF. V gene TRBV24-1 combines with J gene TRBJ2-5; 12 nucleotides match TRBD2. J was trimmed by 5 bases and V by 2 bases; bases with no gene match: 5. The germline gives CDR1 KGHDR, CDR2 SFDVKD. The CDR3 runs 16 residues.

This sequence joins TRBV7-8 and TRBJ1-1; TRBD1 matches 7 bases. Germline CDR1 and CDR2: SGHVS and FQNEAQ. With 3 bases clipped from V and 5 bases from J, the junction kept 6 bases outside the gene matches. This CDR3 region has 14 residues. DNA of the CDR3: TGTGCCAGCAGCTTGCTTAGGGGGCCTACTGAAGCTTTCTTT. Protein sequence: CASSLLRGPTEAFF.

This chain uses TRBV18 with TRBJ2-6; D is possibly TRBD2 (6 bases). Trimming removed 3 bases at V and 4 bases at J, with 13 bases between. In germline, CDR1 is KGHSH, CDR2 LQKENI. The CDR3 totals 16 residues. CDR3 nucleotides: TGTGCCAGCTCACCTTATTCCGGGAGCGGGGCCAACGTCCTGACTTTC. Its protein is CASSPYSGSGANVLTF.

The chain joins TRBV29-1 to TRBJ2-3; 10 bases agree with TRBD2. In germline, CDR1 is SQVTM, CDR2 ANQGSEA. This CDR3 has 15 residues. The junction had 8 bases not matched to a gene; V was cut back by 6 bases and J by 2 bases. CDR3 in amino acids: CSVVGLAASTDTQYF. The CDR3 DNA reads TGCAGCGTCGTTGGACTAGCGGCATCCACAGATACGCAGTATTTT.

The chain recombines TRBV29-1 with TRBJ2-2; 10 positions match TRBD1. Looked up from germline, CDR1 is SQVTM and CDR2 is ANQGSEA. The CDR3 runs to 14 residues. The V gene end was trimmed by 4 bases and the J gene end by 4 bases; junction bases not matched to a gene: 3. The DNA for the CDR3 is TGCAGCGTTGGAGACAGGGGGCCCACCGGGGAGCTGTTTTTT. This gives the protein CSVGDRGPTGELFF.

The rearrangement uses TRBV5-1 and TRBJ2-3; D gene unclear. The length of the CDR3 is 15 residues. In germline, CDR1 is SGHRS, CDR2 YFSETQ. Trimming stripped 0 bases from V and 0 bases from J, with 8 bases between. CDR3: CASSLAKLSTDTQYF. CDR3 sequence (DNA): TGCGCCAGCAGCTTGGCAAAACTAAGCACAGATACGCAGTATTTT.

J is TRBJ1-5 and V is TRBV5-1; D is possibly TRBD1 (6 bases). CDR1 SGHRS and CDR2 YFSETQ come from the germline V gene. With 0 bases removed from V and 4 bases from J, the gap between germline ends came to 11 bases. The CDR3 runs to 15 residues. The CDR3 region has the DNA TGCGCCAGCAGCTTGGACGCGGGGGCGAATCAGCCCCAGCATTTT. Amino acids: CASSLDAGANQPQHF.

The chain uses TRBV19 and TRBJ2-5; TRBD2 might be the D (6 bases). The CDR3 has 14 amino acids. CDR1 and CDR2 from the germline V gene are LNHDA and SQIVND (reference sequence). The V end was cut by 7 bases, the J end by 4 bases, with 16 bases between. CDR3 amino acids: CASKGTDPRETQYF. The CDR3 DNA reads as TGTGCCAGTAAGGGGACTGACCCAAGAGAGACCCAGTACTTC. Full variable domain (remainder filled in from reference TRBV19 and TRBJ2-5): DGGITQSPKYLFRKEGQNVTLSCEQNLNHDAMYWYRQDPGQGLRLIYYSQIVNDFQKGDIAEGYSVSREKKESFPLTVTSAQKNPTAFYLCASKGTDPRETQYFGPGTRLLVL.

The table lists this clone with a few counts. This chain uses TRBV5-8 with TRBJ1-2; unclear D gene. CDR3 size: 13 residues. V was pared by 4 bases and J by 2 bases, with 9 bases between. Germline V gene data show CDR1 as SGHTS and CDR2 as YDEGEE. The CDR3 reads CASSLQSNYGYTF. The CDR3 region has the DNA TGTGCCAGCAGCCTCCAGTCGAACTATGGCTACACCTTC.

V usage is TRBV7-8 and J usage is TRBJ2-3; 8 bases map to TRBD2. Germline loops: CDR1 SGHVS, CDR2 FQNEAQ. The length of the CDR3 is 17 residues. Trimming at V came to 1 base and at J to 2 bases, leaving 8 bases not matched to a gene. CDR3 amino acids: CASSLDRLARTTDTQYF. The CDR3, as DNA: TGTGCCAGCAGCTTAGACCGACTAGCGCGTACCACAGATACGCAGTATTTT.

The V call is TRBV5-1, the J call TRBJ1-5, with D maybe TRBD1 (5 bases). The V gene lost 7 bases and the J gene lost 0 bases, with 14 bases spanning the gap. The CDR3 has 15 residues. Germline assignment: CDR1 SGHRS and CDR2 YFSETQ. The CDR3 spells CASRRDGNSNQPQHF. CDR3 nucleotide sequence: TGCGCCAGCCGGAGGGACGGCAATAGCAATCAGCCCCAGCATTTT. Combining the CDR3 with reference TRBV5-1 and TRBJ1-5 gives the whole variable domain KAGVTQTPRYLIKTRGQQVTLSCSPISGHRSVSWYQQTPGQGLQFLFEYFSETQRNKGNFPGRFSGRQFSNSRSEMNVSTLELGDSALYLCASRRDGNSNQPQHFGDGTRLSIL.

The V call is TRBV9, the J call TRBJ2-1, with 7 bases lining up with TRBD2. The trim removed 0 bases at V and 1 base at J, leaving 4 bases unmatched. The CDR3 spans 16 residues. The germline CDR1 and CDR2 sequences are SGDLS and YYNGEE. The CDR3 region is CASSVALAVSYNEQFF. For the CDR3, the DNA is TGTGCCAGCAGCGTAGCCCTAGCGGTTTCCTACAATGAGCAGTTCTTC.

V and J are TRBV9 and TRBJ2-1; 7 bases are a match to TRBD1. The CDR3 loop spans 14 amino acids. In germline, CDR1 is SGDLS, CDR2 YYNGEE. After removal of 2 bases from V and 4 bases from J, the junction contained 3 bases not matched to a gene. CDR3 region: CASSVGTEYNEQFF. CDR3 DNA: TGTGCCAGCAGCGTGGGGACAGAGTACAATGAGCAGTTCTTC.

The chain has TRBV2 and TRBJ2-7; 7 nucleotides line up with TRBD1. Germline V gene data show CDR1 as SNHLY and CDR2 as FYNNEI. The CDR3 sequence is 14 residues long. J gave up 3 bases and V 5 bases, and 7 bases lay outside the gene matches. CDR3 sequence: CASSSGQVYYEQYF. The DNA for the CDR3 is TGTGCCAGCAGTAGCGGACAGGTCTACTACGAGCAGTACTTC. Full variable domain (outside the CDR3, taken from reference TRBV2 and TRBJ2-7): EPEVTQTPSHQVTQMGQEVILRCVPISNHLYFYWYRQILGQKVEFLVSFYNNEISEKSEIFDDQFSVERPDGSNFTLKIRSTKLEDSAMYFCASSSGQVYYEQYFGPGTRLTVT.